The clone carrying this T cell receptor beta chain occurred a few times. Its antigen is currently unknown. The sample comes from a study of cytomegalovirus exposure and HLA in healthy donors. Those who donated were healthy bone marrow donors. V lost 1 base, J lost 8 bases, and 15 bases lay in between. The CDR3 is made up of 14 amino acids. Germline CDR1 reads SGHNT; CDR2 reads YYREEE (reference sequence). In the PCR, 60 Vbeta and 13 Jbeta primers were used. The protocol was immunoSEQ multiplex PCR, while the TCRdb copy is restricted to in-frame clones and leaves out a portion. This table has 150,000 or so clones, over 60% appearing once. Overall study findings and caveats: A highly shared variant cluster was judged a likely technical artifact. The authors later linked a missense DCLRE1C variant to TCR beta V- and J-gene trimming. Fewer N-insertions (relative to the 666-donor mean) were reportedly seen in an Asian-associated ancestry cluster in a later analysis.

This TCR derives from a man in his forties in good health and CMV-seropositive. Input material: PBMCs. The V and J genes are TRBV5-4 and TRBJ1-1; D ambiguous. The CDR3 here is CASSLSGGRHEAFF. Here the CDR3 DNA reads TGTGCCAGCAGCTTGAGCGGAGGCCGTCACGAAGCTTTCTTT.